A single sample gave rise to the 32 T cell receptor beta chains below, sequenced in a study of breast tumors, draining lymph nodes, adjacent tissues. TCRdb reprocessed the multiplex PCR reads with MiXCR, giving one entry per CDR3 protein. The sample holds over 60,000 distinct CDR3 sequences, less than 75% seen once. The sample taken for sequencing was breast tumor tissue. These receptors were obtained from a female donor with breast cancer. Some clones in this sample may be carry-over from other donors' samples.

For the CDR3, the DNA is TGTGCCAGCAGTTCGGCAGGGGGCGTCGCCCTCAGGAATTCACCCCTCCACTTT. Translation gives CASSSAGGVALRNSPLHF. The V and J genes are TRBV2 and TRBJ1-6, with 8 bases lining up with TRBD1. This CDR3 has 18 amino acids. J was trimmed by 7 bases and V by 5 bases; bases with no gene match: 16. Germline assignment: CDR1 SNHLY and CDR2 FYNNEI.

This clonotype was seen ten or more times. The chain combines TRBV18 with TRBJ1-2; no clear D gene. The CDR3 sequence is 15 residues long. Germline V gives CDR1 KGHSH, CDR2 LQKENI. V lost 3 bases and J lost 7, with 18 bases in between. The CDR3 DNA reads TGTGCCAGCTCACCCTCCACCGACCGTCCCACTGGCTACACCTTC. This gives the protein CASSPSTDRPTGYTF.

The chain links TRBV29-1 to TRBJ1-2; perhaps TRBD1 as D (5 bases). V lost 8 bases and J lost 7, with 23 bases in between. The CDR3 is 14 amino acids. Germline CDR1 SQVTM, CDR2 ANQGSEA. CDR3 DNA sequence: TGCAGCTCATTCGGGACCCAGGGAATTGGTGGCTACACCTTC. This translates into CSSFGTQGIGGYTF.

There are many counts of this clonotype. The V gene is TRBV20-1, the J gene TRBJ1-4; the D is unclear. Germline CDR1 reads DFQATT; CDR2 reads SNEGSKA (reference sequence). The CDR3 consists of 14 residues. V dropped 2 bases and J dropped 8 bases, with 15 bases sitting between them. The CDR3 loop is CSARRDQGLEKLFF. Written as DNA, the CDR3 is TGCAGTGCTAGAAGGGATCAAGGGTTGGAAAAACTGTTTTTT.

This clonotype was picked up many times. This chain uses TRBV29-1 with TRBJ2-1; maybe TRBD2 (7 bases). The CDR3 totals 13 residues. V dropped 8 bases and J dropped 6 bases, with 17 bases sitting between them. CDR1 SQVTM and CDR2 ANQGSEA come from the germline V gene. CDR3 sequence reads: CSSGGGGANEQFF. The CDR3 DNA sequence: TGCAGCTCCGGAGGGGGGGGTGCCAATGAGCAGTTCTTC.

The CDR3 DNA reads as TGCAGTGCGCCCAGGGGGCACGAGCAGTACTTC. Its protein is CSAPRGHEQYF. V usage is TRBV20-1 and J usage is TRBJ2-7; TRBD1 agrees at 8 bases. The germline gives CDR1 DFQATT, CDR2 SNEGSKA (reference sequence). J lost 5 bases, V lost 6 bases, and 3 bases had no gene match. This CDR3 spans 11 amino acids.

The genes are TRBV20-1 and TRBJ1-4; D perhaps matches TRBD1 (5 bases). V lost 0 bases, J lost 11 bases, and 16 bases lay in between. Germline V gene lookup returns CDR1 DFQATT and CDR2 SNEGSKA (reference sequence). CDR3 length: 14 amino acids. For the CDR3, the DNA is TGCAGTGCTAGAGATCAGGGTAGCGGGGACAAACTGTTTTTT. This gives the protein CSARDQGSGDKLFF.

The V call is TRBV20-1, the J call TRBJ1-2; 11 bases agree with TRBD1. The germline CDR1 and CDR2 sequences are DFQATT and SNEGSKA (reference sequence). Germline trimming cut 2 bases from V and 7 bases from J; bases unmatched to any gene: 12. The CDR3 is 16 amino acids. In DNA form, the CDR3 reads TGCAGTGCTAGACTGGACAGGGGGCGAACCCTTCCTGGCTACACCTTC. Translation gives CSARLDRGRTLPGYTF.

V is TRBV20-1 and J is TRBJ2-7; 11 bases fit TRBD2. V trimming: 1 base; J trimming: 6 bases; junction bases outside the gene matches: 5. The CDR3 has 14 amino acids. Germline CDR1 reads DFQATT; CDR2 reads SNEGSKA (reference sequence). The CDR3 nucleotides read TGCAGTGCTAGAGTAGCGGGAGGGCCCTTCGAGCAGTACTTC. It encodes CSARVAGGPFEQYF.

Ten or more counts support this clonotype. The chain joins TRBV3-1 to TRBJ2-7; D unclear. The V and J ends lost 0 bases and 3 bases respectively, with 9 bases between them. Germline-derived CDR1 and CDR2 are LGHDT and YNNKEL (reference sequence). The CDR3 runs 14 residues. The CDR3 sequence: CASSQDGRLYEQYF. In nucleotides, the CDR3 is TGTGCCAGCAGCCAAGATGGCAGACTCTACGAGCAGTACTTC.

The chain carries TRBV19 and TRBJ2-2; D may be TRBD1 (6 bases). V gave up 5 bases and J gave up 2 bases, with 15 bases separating them. The CDR3 is 16 residues long. Germline V gene sequence: CDR1 LNHDA, CDR2 SQIVND (reference sequence). The CDR3 loop is CASSPGSGTNTGELFF. In DNA, the CDR3 is TGTGCCAGTAGTCCCGGGTCCGGGACAAACACCGGGGAGCTGTTTTTT. The full variable domain, in which reference TRBV19 and TRBJ2-2 provide the parts outside the CDR3, is DGGITQSPKYLFRKEGQNVTLSCEQNLNHDAMYWYRQDPGQGLRLIYYSQIVNDFQKGDIAEGYSVSREKKESFPLTVTSAQKNPTAFYLCASSPGSGTNTGELFFGEGSRLTVL.

The rearrangement uses TRBV20-1 and TRBJ1-1, with TRBD1 identical over 7 bases. The CDR3 loop spans 13 amino acids. Trimming removed 1 base from V and 5 bases from J; junction bases left unmatched: 4. CDR1 and CDR2 (germline): DFQATT, SNEGSKA (reference sequence). The DNA for the CDR3 is TGCAGTGCTAGAGGACAGGGATGGACTGAAGCTTTCTTT. Its translation is CSARGQGWTEAFF.

V gene TRBV7-7 combines with J gene TRBJ2-6; tentatively, D is TRBD2 (6 bases). Per the germline V gene, CDR1 is SSHAT and CDR2 is FNYEAQ (reference sequence). This CDR3 has 16 residues. CDR3 amino acids: CATAEGPLSGANVLTF. The CDR3 bases are TGTGCTACCGCGGAGGGACCGCTCTCTGGGGCCAACGTCCTGACTTTC.

This clonotype was recorded at least ten times. This chain uses TRBV10-3 with TRBJ2-2; maybe TRBD1 (6 bases). The CDR3 spans 13 residues. Germline V gives CDR1 ENHRY, CDR2 SYGVKD. The germline V and J ends were trimmed by 6 bases and 8 bases, with 13 bases remaining between them. As DNA, the CDR3 is TGTGCCATCAGCAAGGACAGTAGGGGGGAGCTGTTTTTT. Protein product: CAISKDSRGELFF.

The V call is TRBV9, the J call TRBJ1-3; 7 bases match TRBD1. CDR3 length equals 15 residues. V was clipped by 7 bases and J by 1 base; unmatched bases: 8. Germline V gives CDR1 SGDLS, CDR2 YYNGEE. CDR3 nucleotide sequence: TGTGCCAGCGGCCTAATGACAGGGTCTGGAAACACCATATATTTT. It codes for CASGLMTGSGNTIYF.

This clonotype is medium-sized by share. The rearrangement uses TRBV7-3 and TRBJ2-2; no clear D gene. V shed 0 bases and J shed 4 bases, with 3 bases lying between them. The germline V gene has CDR1 SGHTA and CDR2 FQGTGA. CDR3 size: 13 residues. The CDR3 DNA reads as TGTGCCAGCAGCTTAACATTCACCGGGGAGCTGTTTTTT. Residues: CASSLTFTGELFF.

Concerning this clonotype itself: The junction departs from the called germline gene at one end, perhaps through a read error. J is TRBJ1-1 and V is TRBV5-1, with 10 bases lining up with TRBD1. Germline CDR1 and CDR2: SGHRS and YFSETQ. This CDR3 has 15 amino acids. The DNA of the CDR3 is TGCGCCAGCGGCTTGGGGGACAGGGGAATCACTGAAGCTTTCTTT. Residues: CASGLGDRGITEAFF. Full variable domain (remainder filled in from reference TRBV5-1 and TRBJ1-1): KAGVTQTPRYLIKTRGQQVTLSCSPISGHRSVSWYQQTPGQGLQFLFEYFSETQRNKGNFPGRFSGRQFSNSRSEMNVSTLELGDSALYLCASGLGDRGITEAFFGQGTRLTVV.

This clonotype was seen many times. V gene TRBV2 combines with J gene TRBJ1-2; TRBD1 aligns across 7 bases. With V trimmed by 6 bases and J by 8 bases, 6 bases remained unmatched. Germline CDR1 is SNHLY and CDR2 is FYNNEI. The CDR3 contains 12 residues. CDR3 sequence: CASRTTGVGYTF. Here the CDR3 DNA reads TGTGCCAGCAGAACCACAGGGGTGGGCTACACCTTC. The full variable domain, with the rest looked up from reference TRBV2 and TRBJ1-2, is EPEVTQTPSHQVTQMGQEVILRCVPISNHLYFYWYRQILGQKVEFLVSFYNNEISEKSEIFDDQFSVERPDGSNFTLKIRSTKLEDSAMYFCASRTTGVGYTFGSGTRLTVV.

The genes are TRBV15 and TRBJ1-2; weak D call: TRBD1 (5 bases). The CDR3 contains 18 residues. The germline gives CDR1 LNHNV, CDR2 YYDKDF (reference sequence). V dropped 0 bases and J dropped 5 bases, with 22 bases sitting between them. CDR3 DNA sequence: TGTGCCACCAGCAGAGATTTGCGACCCTACCTTCGGGGGTATGGCTACACCTTC. Protein: CATSRDLRPYLRGYGYTF.

The CDR3 DNA is TGTGCCAGCAGCTTGGGCATTGGGACAGGGAACACTGAAGCTTTCTTT. Translation gives CASSLGIGTGNTEAFF. The chain is built from TRBV5-4 and TRBJ1-1, with 8 bases aligning to TRBD1. Germline V gives CDR1 SGHNT, CDR2 YYREEE (reference sequence). J lost 1 base, V lost 0 bases, and 5 bases had no gene match. This CDR3 is 16 amino acids long.

This clonotype was counted ten times or more. The chain links TRBV20-1 to TRBJ2-1; 10 bases agree with TRBD2. CDR3 size: 15 residues. Germline values: CDR1 DFQATT, CDR2 SNEGSKA (reference sequence). Losses at the gene ends were 1 base for V and 7 bases for J; bases not matched to a gene: 7. The DNA for the CDR3 is TGCAGTGCTAGAGCCTCTAGCGGGGGAGGGAATGAGCAGTTCTTC. Amino acids: CSARASSGGGNEQFF.

Concerning this clonotype itself: Germline is not matched at one junction end, which may reflect a read error. V gene TRBV7-2 combines with J gene TRBJ2-7; 7 nucleotides agree with TRBD1. The germline V gene has CDR1 SGHTA and CDR2 FQGNSA. The CDR3 is 14 residues long. In nucleotides, the CDR3 is TGTGCCAGCAGCCGGGGTGGACAGGCCCACGAGCAGTATTTC. Protein product: CASSRGGQAHEQYF.

This clonotype was seen more than once but under ten times. One end of the junction is discordant with germline, which a read error may explain. V usage is TRBV14 and J usage is TRBJ1-2; 9 nucleotides agree with TRBD1. Germline CDR1 is SGHDN and CDR2 is FVKESK. The CDR3 is 15 residues long. The chain's CDR3 is CASSHVGQGYYGSTF. The CDR3 region has the DNA TGTGCCAGCAGCCACGTGGGACAGGGCTACTATGGCTCCACCTTC. Full variable domain (remainder filled in from reference TRBV14 and TRBJ1-2): EAGVTQFPSHSVIEKGQTVTLRCDPISGHDNLYWYRRVMGKEIKFLLHFVKESKQDESGMPNNRFLAERTGGTYSTLKVQPAELEDSGVYFCASSHVGQGYYGSTFGSGTRLTVV.

The rearrangement uses TRBV14 and TRBJ1-1; TRBD1 is a possible D gene (6 bases). This CDR3 spans 14 amino acids. V dropped 1 base and J dropped 3 bases, with 9 bases sitting between them. Germline V gives CDR1 SGHDN, CDR2 FVKESK. The CDR3 DNA sequence: TGTGCCAGCAGCCAAGCGGGGGGCTACACTGAAGCTTTCTTT. It translates to CASSQAGGYTEAFF.

This clonotype occurred once. V usage is TRBV12-3 or TRBV12-4 and J usage is TRBJ1-5; a weak D match, TRBD1 (5 bases). The CDR3 sequence is 15 residues long. The V and J ends lost 8 bases and 6 bases respectively, with 20 bases between them. The CDR3 nucleotides are TGTGCCAGCTCCTCGGGTGCAGGGAGAGGTCAGCCCCAGCATTTT. It specifies CASSSGAGRGQPQHF.

The chain uses TRBV20-1 and TRBJ1-2; no reliable D call. Between the trimmed V and J ends, which lost 2 bases and 11 bases, there was a span of 12 bases. Per germline, CDR1 DFQATT and CDR2 SNEGSKA (reference sequence). The CDR3 runs 11 residues. This chain's CDR3 is CSARLVAGYTF. Written as DNA, the CDR3 is TGCAGTGCTAGATTGGTAGCGGGATACACCTTC.

The chain joins TRBV10-3 to TRBJ1-5; 8 nucleotides agree with TRBD1. Germline CDR1 and CDR2: ENHRY and SYGVKD. Trimming cost V 3 bases and J 7 bases; bases outside gene matches: 11. The length of the CDR3 is 16 residues. CDR3 DNA: TGTGCCATCAGTGAAGCGTCAGGGGGCGCGGGCCAGCCCCAGCATTTT. Its protein product is CAISEASGGAGQPQHF.

J is TRBJ1-2 and V is TRBV29-1; D is perhaps TRBD1 (5 bases). The V end was cut by 0 bases, the J end by 7 bases, with 15 bases between. There are 14 residues in the CDR3. Germline assignment: CDR1 SQVTM and CDR2 ANQGSEA. The chain's CDR3 is CSVEDRGSSGGYTF. The CDR3 nucleotides are TGCAGCGTTGAAGATCGGGGCTCCTCGGGTGGCTACACCTTC.

V usage is TRBV7-2 and J usage is TRBJ1-2; D not certain. This CDR3 region has 18 residues. Germline V CDR1 and CDR2: SGHTA, FQGNSA. V was trimmed by 2 bases and J by 1 base, leaving 20 bases between them. This chain's CDR3 is CASSLRSVGEASNYGYTF. Here the CDR3 DNA reads TGTGCCAGCAGCTTACGGTCCGTTGGGGAGGCAAGTAACTATGGCTACACCTTC.

In this sample, this clonotype turned up once. This chain uses TRBV6-5 with TRBJ2-2; weak D call: TRBD2 (6 bases). This CDR3 is built from 17 residues. Germline V CDR1 and CDR2: MNHEY, SVGAGI. With 5 bases removed from V and 3 bases from J, the gap between germline ends came to 19 bases. This CDR3 reads CASSTYRGRMDTGELFF. The CDR3 bases are TGTGCCAGCAGTACATACCGGGGGAGGATGGACACCGGGGAGCTGTTTTTT.

The V and J genes are TRBV5-1 and TRBJ2-3; 7 bases are shared with TRBD2. Unmatched junction bases numbered 9, after V lost 7 bases and J lost 1 base. Germline loops: CDR1 SGHRS, CDR2 YFSETQ. The CDR3 runs 15 residues. The CDR3 region is CASCTGTTGTDTQYF. The CDR3 DNA is TGCGCCAGCTGTACCGGGACTACGGGCACAGATACGCAGTATTTT.

The chain links TRBV6-6 to TRBJ2-3; no reliable D call. Germline loops: CDR1 MNHNY, CDR2 SVGAGI (reference sequence). The CDR3 sequence is 12 residues long. The V end lost 5 bases, the J end lost 3 bases, and 6 bases lay between the germline ends. Here the CDR3 reads CASSEGTDTQYF. The CDR3 region has the DNA TGTGCCAGCAGTGAAGGGACAGATACGCAGTATTTT.